This T cell receptor (beta chain) is drawn from a study of T-cell memory formation after mild COVID-19. The CDR3 length is 15 residues. With 3 bases clipped from V and 6 bases from J, the junction kept 10 bases outside the gene matches. Looked up from germline, CDR1 is SGHRS and CDR2 is YFSETQ. Constant-segment primers were used for 5'RACE, and the resulting TCR alpha and TCR beta cDNA libraries carried sample barcodes and UMIs. MiXCR, applied by TCRdb to the 5' RACE reads, yields one record per CDR3 protein. The sample has about 560,000 distinct CDR3 sequences, roughly 17% seen once; the top ten hold roughly 8.2%. This clonotype turned up a few times.

The sample comprised PBMCs or a T cell subset sorted from them (not recorded which). The source is an adult woman who had mild COVID-19 (a few samples of this study predate the infection). Cell type and time point are not known. The chain joins TRBV5-1 to TRBJ2-7, with TRBD2 matching 9 bases. CDR3 amino acids: CASSSTEREEVEQYF. Written as DNA, the CDR3 is TGCGCCAGCAGCTCGACCGAGCGGGAGGAGGTCGAGCAGTACTTC.